One T cell receptor (beta chain) is described in this entry. The antigen is undetermined. Method: immunoSEQ multiplex PCR; TCRdb's copy keeps in-frame clones and lacks some. This sample contains more than 110,000 clones. This specimen belongs to a study of T cell responses to AZD1222 COVID-19 vaccine. Study-level findings and limits: Spike-spanning, vaccine-associated CD4 TCRs were dominant at 160-218 and 743-854. Within unmutated variant regions lay the reported targets of nearly half of spike-specific TCRs.

The clonotype comes from an adult in good health. The sequenced sample was peripheral blood.

The CDR3 DNA is TGTGCCAGTTGGGACAGACCGAACACCGGGGAGCTGTTTTTT. Amino acids: CASWDRPNTGELFF. The J gene is TRBJ2-2, the V gene TRBV19; 7 nucleotides agree with TRBD1. Germline V gives CDR1 LNHDA, CDR2 SQIVND (reference sequence). V shed 8 bases and J 0 bases; nucleotides not matched to a gene: 3. The CDR3 is 14 residues long.